A single sample is the source of the 3 T cell receptor beta chains below, sequenced in a study of T cells after somatic rescue of genetic block. Generated by immunoSEQ multiplex PCR, the TCRdb table keeps only in-frame clones and is missing some. This table has approximately 100,000 clones, approximately 90% appearing once. The sample consisted of peripheral blood mononuclear cells (PBMCs). These receptors all stem from a woman aged 18-29 years.

This clone has just a few counts. The rearrangement uses TRBV11-2 and TRBJ2-1, with TRBD1 matching 7 bases. Unmatched junction bases numbered 8, after V lost 5 bases and J lost 10 bases. Germline V gene lookup returns CDR1 SGHAT and CDR2 FQNNGV. The CDR3 runs to 13 residues. The CDR3 coding sequence is TGTGCCAGCAGCCGGACCAGACAGGGAGAGCAGTTCTTC. This gives the protein CASSRTRQGEQFF.

The rearrangement links TRBV6-1 to TRBJ2-1; a possible D gene is TRBD2 (5 bases). Between the trimmed V and J ends, which lost 0 bases and 7 bases, there was a span of 10 bases. Germline-derived CDR1 and CDR2 are MNHNS and SASEGT. The CDR3 totals 14 residues. The CDR3: CASSEAGRSNEQFF. The CDR3 DNA is TGTGCCAGCAGTGAAGCTGGGAGATCGAATGAGCAGTTCTTC.

The gene calls are TRBV11-2 and TRBJ1-6; 7 bases align to TRBD1. CDR3 size: 18 residues. The J segment lost 10 bases and the V segment lost 3 bases, leaving 18 bases of the junction unmatched. Germline CDR1 SGHAT, CDR2 FQNNGV. The CDR3 spells CASSFSTGQAKGQSPLHF. The DNA for the CDR3 is TGTGCCAGCAGCTTTTCGACCGGACAGGCTAAGGGACAATCACCCCTCCACTTT.